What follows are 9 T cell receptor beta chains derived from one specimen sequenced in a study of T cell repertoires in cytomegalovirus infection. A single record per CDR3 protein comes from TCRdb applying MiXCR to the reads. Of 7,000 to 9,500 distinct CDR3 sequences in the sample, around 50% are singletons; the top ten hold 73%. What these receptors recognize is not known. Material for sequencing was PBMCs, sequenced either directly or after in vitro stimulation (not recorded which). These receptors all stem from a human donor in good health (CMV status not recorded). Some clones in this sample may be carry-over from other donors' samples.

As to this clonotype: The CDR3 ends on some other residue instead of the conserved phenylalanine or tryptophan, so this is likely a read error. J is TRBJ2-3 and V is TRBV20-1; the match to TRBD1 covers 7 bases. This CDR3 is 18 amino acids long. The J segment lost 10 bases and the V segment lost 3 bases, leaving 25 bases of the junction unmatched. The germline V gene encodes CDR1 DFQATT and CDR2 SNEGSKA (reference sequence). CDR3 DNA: TGCAGTGCTAGGCGACTACCATCGACAGGGAGCACACAGTATCCGCAGTATTTG. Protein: CSARRLPSTGSTQYPQYL.

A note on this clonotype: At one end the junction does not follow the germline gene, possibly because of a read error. CDR3 bases: TGTGCCAGCAGCGGAATCGGGGTCAGCTCCTACAATGATCCGGTCTTC. This codes for CASSGIGVSSYNDPVF. V is TRBV7-9 and J is TRBJ2-1, with a weak D call TRBD2 (5 bases). This CDR3 region has 16 residues. The V gene's germline CDR1 is SEHNR and CDR2 FQNEAQ (reference sequence).

The CDR3 here is CSARQDGHSQPQHF. The CDR3 DNA is TGCAGTGCTCGCCAAGACGGCCACAGCCAGCCCCAGCATTTT. V gene TRBV20-1 combines with J gene TRBJ1-5; D remains unclear. V was trimmed by 5 bases and J by 7 bases, leaving 18 bases between them. The CDR3 length is 14 residues. CDR1 DFQATT and CDR2 SNEGSKA come from the germline V gene (reference sequence).

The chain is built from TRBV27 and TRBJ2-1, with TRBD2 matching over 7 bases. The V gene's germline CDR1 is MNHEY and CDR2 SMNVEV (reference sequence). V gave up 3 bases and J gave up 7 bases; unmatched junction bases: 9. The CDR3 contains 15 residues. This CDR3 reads CASSFKAGVRNEQFF. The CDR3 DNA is TGTGCCAGCAGTTTTAAGGCGGGAGTACGGAATGAGCAGTTCTTC.

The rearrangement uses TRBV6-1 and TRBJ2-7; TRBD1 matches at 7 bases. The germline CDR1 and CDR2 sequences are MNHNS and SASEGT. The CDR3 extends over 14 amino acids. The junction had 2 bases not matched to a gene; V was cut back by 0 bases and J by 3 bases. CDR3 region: CASSEAGQLYEQYF. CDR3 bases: TGTGCCAGCAGTGAAGCGGGACAGCTCTACGAGCAGTACTTC.

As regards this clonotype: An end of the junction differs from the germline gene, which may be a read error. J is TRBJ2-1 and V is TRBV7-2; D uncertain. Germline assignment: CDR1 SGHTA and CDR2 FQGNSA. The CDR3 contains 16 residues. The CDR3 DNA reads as TGTGCCAGCAGCTGGTTGGGAATATCCCCCTACAATTATAAGGTCTTC. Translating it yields CASSWLGISPYNYKVF.

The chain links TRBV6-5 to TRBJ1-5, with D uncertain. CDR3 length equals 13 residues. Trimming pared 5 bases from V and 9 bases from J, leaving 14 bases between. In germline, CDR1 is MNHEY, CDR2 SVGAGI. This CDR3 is CASSESSARPQHF. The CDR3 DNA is TGTGCCAGCAGTGAATCCTCGGCCCGGCCCCAGCATTTT.

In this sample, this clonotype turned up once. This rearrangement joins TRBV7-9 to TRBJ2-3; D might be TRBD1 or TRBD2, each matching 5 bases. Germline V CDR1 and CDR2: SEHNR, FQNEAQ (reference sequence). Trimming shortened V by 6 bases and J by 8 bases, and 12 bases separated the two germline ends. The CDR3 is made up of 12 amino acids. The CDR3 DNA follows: TGTGCCAGCAGTACGGGACCAAGTACGCAGTATTTT. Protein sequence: CASSTGPSTQYF.

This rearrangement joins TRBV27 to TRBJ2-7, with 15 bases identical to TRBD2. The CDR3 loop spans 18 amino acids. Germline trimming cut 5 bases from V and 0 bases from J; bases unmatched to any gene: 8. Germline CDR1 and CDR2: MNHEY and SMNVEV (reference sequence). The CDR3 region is CASSVGTSGRPSSYEQYF. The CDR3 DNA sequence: TGTGCCAGCAGTGTAGGGACTAGCGGGAGGCCCAGCTCCTACGAGCAGTACTTC.